Sequencing of this T cell receptor beta chain was carried out in a study of cytomegalovirus exposure and HLA in healthy donors. Trimming pared 2 bases from V and 0 bases from J, leaving 4 bases between. CDR3 size: 13 residues. The germline CDR1 and CDR2 sequences are SGHVS and FNYEAQ. The PCR used 60 Vbeta and 13 Jbeta primers. As processed by the authors: In a later analysis, of 80 million or so unique beta chains, roughly 10 million appeared in at least two donors. TCRdb's table, derived via immunoSEQ multiplex PCR, lists solely in-frame clones and lacks some. V, J and clone size reflect that table, while D and trimming were determined from the DNA. Of approximately 52,000 clones in the sample, roughly 70% are singletons; the top ten hold under 45%. Comment on this clone: A much larger clonotype is one base distant, so this may be a read error.

The sample consisted of PBMCs. The receptor was isolated from a man between 35 and 55 years old in good health and CMV-seropositive. The chain links TRBV7-6 to TRBJ1-1; D is unresolved. CDR3 nucleotide sequence: TGTGCCAGCAGCTTATCGGTGAACACTGAAGCTTTCTTT. This translates into CASSLSVNTEAFF.